Each of the 3 T cell receptor beta chains below was sequenced from the same sample in a study of blood T cell repertoires in COVID-19. Here immunoSEQ multiplex PCR was the method, and the copy in TCRdb shows in-frame clones only, minus some. The repertoire has 55,000 to 85,000 clones, approximately 80% of them found once; the top ten carry more than 0.7%. The sequenced material came from peripheral blood. The receptors derive from a woman in her seventies with acute or convalescent COVID-19.

This clone was observed once. J is TRBJ1-6 and V is TRBV30; D is ambiguous. Between the trimmed V and J ends, which lost 2 bases and 0 bases, there was a span of 17 bases. The CDR3 is made up of 18 amino acids. Germline CDR1 reads GTSNPN; CDR2 reads SVGIG (reference sequence). CDR3: CAWSPSREWSSYNSPLHF. The CDR3 nucleotides read TGTGCCTGGAGTCCCTCGAGAGAGTGGAGCTCCTATAATTCACCCCTCCACTTT.

This clone was counted once. This chain joins TRBV11-2 and TRBJ2-7; TRBD1 is a possible D gene (6 bases). CDR1 is SGHAT, CDR2 FQNNGV, per germline. V lost 3 bases and J lost 6, with 15 bases in between. This CDR3 is 14 amino acids long. The CDR3, as DNA: TGTGCCAGCAGCTTGGGACATGACCAGGGCGAGCAGTACTTC. Protein product: CASSLGHDQGEQYF. The full variable domain, in which reference TRBV11-2 and TRBJ2-7 provide the parts outside the CDR3, is EAGVAQSPRYKIIEKRQSVAFWCNPISGHATLYWYQQILGQGPKLLIQFQNNGVVDDSQLPKDRFSAERLKGVDSTLKIQPAKLEDSAVYLCASSLGHDQGEQYFGPGTRLTVT.

The CDR3: CASRIYGTANTGELFF. The DNA for the CDR3 is TGTGCCAGTAGAATATACGGGACAGCGAACACCGGGGAGCTGTTTTTT. The chain combines TRBV19 with TRBJ2-2, with TRBD1 matching over 7 bases. The CDR3 sequence is 16 residues long. Trimming at V came to 6 bases and at J to 0 bases, leaving 7 bases not matched to a gene. Germline values: CDR1 LNHDA, CDR2 SQIVND (reference sequence). The whole variable domain, remainder taken from reference TRBV19 and TRBJ2-2, is DGGITQSPKYLFRKEGQNVTLSCEQNLNHDAMYWYRQDPGQGLRLIYYSQIVNDFQKGDIAEGYSVSREKKESFPLTVTSAQKNPTAFYLCASRIYGTANTGELFFGEGSRLTVL.